This T cell receptor beta chain emerged from a study of cytotoxic CD8 clonotypes in ibrutinib-treated CLL (dated by TCRdb to 2020 to 2022). About the full investigation: The cohort included roughly 15 treatment-naive and under 13 relapsed/refractory patients; 17 to 18 were IGHV unmutated. Partial responses were observed in approximately 24 patients and complete responses in 2; after a median follow-up of 68 months, remission was maintained in 15 or so patients and progression was observed in approximately 12. Response samples were obtained after a median of approximately twelve months of treatment, with a range of roughly 6 to 36 months. On average, each sample yielded 255,043 productive templates and 85,000 to 95,000 productive rearrangements. Of the 70 to 100 people in the trial, about two dozen had longitudinal samples available. Cryopreserved peripheral blood mononuclear cells were obtained before treatment, at response, and at either sustained remission or disease progression. All remission and progressive disease samples were collected while patients were still receiving ibrutinib. Results and caveats for the whole study, not just this receptor: Clonality rose at ibrutinib response, remained stable during sustained remission, and dropped back toward baseline at progression. Public clonotypes were rare and either contracted or stayed stable during treatment, and the rise in clonality at ibrutinib response reflected the expansion of private clonotypes. Sustained-remission and progressing patients did not have matched sampling times, and lymph node repertoires were not examined. Baseline clonality exceeded that of age-matched healthy donors and correlated strongly with circulating CD8+ T-cell counts.

A MiSeq instrument was used for deep resolution sequencing, which targeted depths ranging from 1 in 1 million up to 1 in 200,000 T cells, with coverage averaging 10x for each clonotype. TCR beta libraries were generated with the immunoSEQ hsTCRB Kit. The original pipeline was this. ImmunoSEQ Data Assistant and ImmunoSEQ Analyzer were used for data analysis, and V, D and J genes were assigned according to IMGT definitions. Clonality, which ranges from 0 to 1, was calculated by subtracting the normalized Shannon entropy of productive rearrangement frequencies from one. Only overrepresented clonotypes making up at least 0.05% of the repertoire of each patient were included in the public clonotype analysis. About a dozen age-matched healthy donor repertoires from immuneACCESS were used as controls for clonality. The table was pulled from immuneACCESS by TCRdb, which kept in-frame rearrangements only. Such tables lose some clones; where checked, under half of the loss comes from unresolved V genes, and the rest has no known cause. V and J calls and clone size are those listed in that table; D and trimming were worked out from the DNA. A total of 75,000 to 90,000 clones appear in this sample, 83% of them only once. The ten largest clonotypes hold about 39% of the sample.

Details on this clone: Its antigen remains undetermined. No much larger clonotype is one base removed from it; base qualities were not supplied.

Explained via the paper, the time point label denotes: roughly 25 months on ibrutinib. Roughly 2.2 micrograms of genomic DNA were extracted from cryopreserved PBMCs for TCR beta library preparation. High-throughput TCR beta sequencing was performed on longitudinal blood samples from CLL patients receiving ibrutinib monotherapy. The patients took part in an open-label, single-center phase 2 trial of ibrutinib monotherapy. The germline V gene gives CDR1 as SGDLS and CDR2 as YYNGEE. Trimming accounts for 4 bases at V and 6 bases at J, while the number of junction bases matched to no gene is 7. The CDR3, cysteine through phenylalanine, is 14 amino acids long. The retained sequence is limited to the CDR3, 42 bases, with the frame set at the first base.

Recombination joined TRBV9 with TRBJ2-1; TRBD1 matches 7 bases in the middle. The clonotype was recovered from a human donor with chronic lymphocytic leukemia. The sample here was PBMCs, taken after 24 months of ibrutinib treatment. The nucleotide sequence is given as TGTGCCAGCAGCTTTCGAGACAGGGTCAATGAGCAGTTCTTC. This encodes CASSFRDRVNEQFF.